The rows below give T cell receptor beta chains drawn from one sample of a study of blood T cell repertoires in COVID-19. Some clones are missing from TCRdb's copy, which holds only in-frame ones; the method was immunoSEQ multiplex PCR. The sample lists around 50,000 clones; about 84% were seen once. The source material was peripheral blood. The receptor source for this set is an elderly woman with acute or convalescent COVID-19. Each CDR3 is given with its conserved first and last residue. Fields, in order: J gene, clone size, D gene, V gene, CDR3 protein, CDR3 DNA. D genes are given only for firm matches. Size is stated for part of the rows, as once, few or many counts, or as a class when the clone is expanded.

j_gene: TRBJ1-2; abundance: once; d_gene: .; v_gene: TRBV7-8; CDR3aa: CASSDPGGLDGYTF; CDR3nt: TGTGCCAGCAGCGACCCGGGGGGGCTGGATGGCTACACCTTC
j_gene: TRBJ1-6; abundance: .; d_gene: .; v_gene: TRBV11-3; CDR3aa: CASSRGEADSPLHF; CDR3nt: TGTGCCAGCAGCCGGGGAGAGGCTGATTCACCCCTCCACTTT
j_gene: TRBJ1-1; abundance: few; d_gene: TRBD1; v_gene: TRBV5-8; CDR3aa: CASSLWQGEQAFF; CDR3nt: TGTGCCAGCAGCTTGTGGCAGGGGGAGCAAGCTTTCTTT
j_gene: TRBJ2-5; abundance: .; d_gene: .; v_gene: TRBV12-3/TRBV12-4; CDR3aa: CASSLGGQETQYF; CDR3nt: TGTGCCAGCAGTTTAGGCGGACAAGAGACCCAGTACTTC
j_gene: TRBJ2-1; abundance: .; d_gene: .; v_gene: TRBV7-2; CDR3aa: CASSFGGAYNEQFF; CDR3nt: TGTGCCAGCAGCTTTGGAGGAGCCTACAATGAGCAGTTCTTC
j_gene: TRBJ2-2; abundance: .; d_gene: TRBD2; v_gene: TRBV5-4; CDR3aa: CASSLIAGASGELFF; CDR3nt: TGTGCCAGCAGCCTGATAGCGGGGGCGTCCGGGGAGCTGTTTTTT
j_gene: TRBJ1-1; abundance: .; d_gene: .; v_gene: TRBV6-6; CDR3aa: CASSYNRDFAFF; CDR3nt: TGTGCCAGCAGTTACAACAGGGATTTCGCTTTCTTT
j_gene: TRBJ1-2; abundance: .; d_gene: .; v_gene: TRBV11-2; CDR3aa: CASSLSRRGIGYTF; CDR3nt: TGTGCCAGCAGCCTCTCCCGGCGGGGGATTGGCTACACCTTC
j_gene: TRBJ2-3; abundance: .; d_gene: TRBD2; v_gene: TRBV5-1; CDR3aa: CASSVTSGGASDTQYF; CDR3nt: TGCGCCAGCAGCGTTACTAGCGGGGGGGCTTCAGATACGCAGTATTTT
j_gene: TRBJ1-6; abundance: .; d_gene: .; v_gene: TRBV27; CDR3aa: CASSFVRGPLHF; CDR3nt: TGTGCCAGCAGTTTCGTTCGAGGACCCCTCCACTTT
j_gene: TRBJ1-5; abundance: .; d_gene: .; v_gene: TRBV1; CDR3aa: CTSSQKGTGSPGRNQPQHF; CDR3nt: TGCACCAGCAGCCAAAAAGGGACAGGGTCACCTGGTCGCAATCAGCCCCAGCATTTT
j_gene: TRBJ1-6; abundance: .; d_gene: .; v_gene: TRBV5-1; CDR3aa: CASSLSTGSYNSPLHF; CDR3nt: TGCGCCAGCAGCCTTTCGACAGGCTCCTATAATTCACCCCTCCACTTT
j_gene: TRBJ1-4; abundance: .; d_gene: .; v_gene: TRBV15; CDR3aa: CATSRDHRGANEKLFF; CDR3nt: TGTGCCACCAGCAGAGATCACCGGGGGGCTAATGAAAAACTGTTTTTT
j_gene: TRBJ1-1; abundance: .; d_gene: .; v_gene: TRBV7-9; CDR3aa: CASSPTGLYTEAFF; CDR3nt: TGTGCCAGCAGCCCTACAGGGCTATACACTGAAGCTTTCTTT
j_gene: TRBJ2-3; abundance: .; d_gene: .; v_gene: TRBV7-3; CDR3aa: CASSLTYSSTDTQYF; CDR3nt: TGTGCCAGCAGCTTAACTTACTCGAGCACAGATACGCAGTATTTT
j_gene: TRBJ1-4; abundance: few; d_gene: .; v_gene: TRBV5-1; CDR3aa: CASRPLTGPTNEKLFF; CDR3nt: TGCGCCAGCAGACCCCTCACAGGACCAACTAATGAAAAACTGTTTTTT
j_gene: TRBJ1-3; abundance: .; d_gene: .; v_gene: TRBV11-3; CDR3aa: CASSAAQGGIGNTIYF; CDR3nt: TGTGCCAGCAGCGCCGCCCAGGGAGGTATTGGAAACACCATATATTTT
j_gene: TRBJ1-6; abundance: .; d_gene: TRBD1; v_gene: TRBV10-2; CDR3aa: CASRTGVSSPLHF; CDR3nt: TGCGCCAGCAGGACAGGGGTAAGCTCACCCCTCCACTTT
j_gene: TRBJ1-3; abundance: .; d_gene: TRBD1; v_gene: TRBV6-1; CDR3aa: CASSEAQGAGNTIYF; CDR3nt: TGTGCCAGCAGTGAAGCACAGGGGGCGGGTAACACCATATATTTT
j_gene: TRBJ1-5; abundance: .; d_gene: .; v_gene: TRBV7-2; CDR3aa: CASSLQGQLNQPQHF; CDR3nt: TGTGCCAGCAGCTTACAAGGACAGCTGAATCAGCCCCAGCATTTT
j_gene: TRBJ2-7; abundance: .; d_gene: .; v_gene: TRBV4-1; CDR3aa: CASSQVLSRHEQYF; CDR3nt: TGCGCCAGCAGCCAAGTGCTTAGCCGCCACGAGCAGTACTTC
j_gene: TRBJ1-2; abundance: .; d_gene: .; v_gene: TRBV5-6; CDR3aa: CASSHRLQGGYTF; CDR3nt: TGTGCCAGCAGCCACAGGCTTCAAGGTGGCTACACCTTC
j_gene: TRBJ2-2; abundance: .; d_gene: .; v_gene: TRBV6-2/TRBV6-3; CDR3aa: CASSFQELGRTGELFF; CDR3nt: TGTGCCAGCAGTTTTCAGGAACTGGGGAGGACCGGGGAGCTGTTTTTT
j_gene: TRBJ2-3; abundance: .; d_gene: TRBD1; v_gene: TRBV11-3; CDR3aa: CASSSSRQGFTDTQYF; CDR3nt: TGTGCCAGCAGCTCTAGTCGACAGGGCTTCACAGATACGCAGTATTTT